Below, 2 T cell receptor beta chains from the same sample are listed, as sequenced in a study of OX40 agonist ivuxolimab in advanced cancers. Library method: the immunoSEQ multiplex PCR assay. TCRdb took this table from immuneACCESS and kept in-frame rearrangements with V and J called. Such tables lack part of the clones; where checked against another copy, unresolved V genes explain under half of the gap, and the rest is unexplained. The sample table shows fewer than 65,000 clones, and 75% to 90% are seen once. Clones ranked in the top ten supply about 5% of the sample. Sequencing was performed on CD4+ or CD8+ T cells sorted from blood, taken in a trial of the OX40 agonist ivuxolimab. Receptors were obtained from an adult with an advanced solid tumor such as melanoma, head and neck, liver or kidney cancer.

The genes are TRBV7-9 and TRBJ1-1; 9 positions match TRBD1. V lost 5 bases, J lost 4 bases, and 8 bases stayed unmatched. CDR1 SEHNR and CDR2 FQNEAQ come from the germline V gene (reference sequence). This CDR3 contains 15 residues. DNA of the CDR3: TGTGCCAGCAGCACACGGACAGGGGAGGGCACTGAAGCTTTCTTT. Its protein product is CASSTRTGEGTEAFF. Together with reference TRBV7-9 and TRBJ1-1, the CDR3 gives the full variable domain: DTGVSQNPRHKITKRGQNVTFRCDPISEHNRLYWYRQTLGQGPEFLTYFQNEAQLEKSRLLSDRFSAERPKGSFSTLEIQRTEQGDSAMYLCASSTRTGEGTEAFFGQGTRLTVV.

The chain employs TRBV6-1 and TRBJ1-4; D remains ambiguous. The CDR3 extends over 14 amino acids. Germline V gives CDR1 MNHNS, CDR2 SASEGT. Deletions cut 4 bases from V and 8 bases from J, with 14 bases between. Here the CDR3 reads CASSVPRADEKLFF. The CDR3 DNA follows: TGTGCCAGCAGTGTGCCTAGGGCAGACGAAAAACTGTTTTTT.